A few counts support the clone carrying this TCR beta chain. The antigen is unknown. The record originates from a study of response to subunit inactivated influenza vaccine. Findings of the study overall: The authors suggested that few new T cells are recruited per seasonal influenza vaccination.

TCRdb reprocessed the RT-PCR reads with MiXCR, giving one entry per CDR3 protein. Among about 530,000 distinct CDR3 sequences listed, under 15% were seen once. Material: PBMCs from blood, obtained 45 days after vaccination. The source of this sequence is a man aged 45 to 65 who received an inactivated influenza vaccine.

This CDR3 reads CASSFSSGGYQETQYF. The CDR3 DNA reads TGTGCCAGCAGTTTTTCTAGCGGGGGGTACCAAGAGACCCAGTACTTC. This sequence joins TRBV12-3 or TRBV12-4 and TRBJ2-5, with 11 bases identical to TRBD2. The CDR3 consists of 16 residues. With 3 bases clipped from V and 0 bases from J, the junction kept 3 bases outside the gene matches.